The 25 T cell receptor beta chains below all came from one sample that was sequenced in a study of Ad26.COV2.S vaccination and SARS-CoV-2 variants. Here immunoSEQ multiplex PCR was the method, and the copy in TCRdb shows in-frame clones only, minus some. The sample shows 350,000 to 450,000 clones, under 95% of them seen only once. Sequencing was performed on peripheral blood, taken after recovery from COVID-19. These TCRs come from a human donor who had recovered from COVID-19.

The chain uses TRBV9 and TRBJ2-7; 8 bases are shared with TRBD1. Germline V gene lookup returns CDR1 SGDLS and CDR2 YYNGEE. V lost 3 bases to trimming and J lost 4 bases; unmatched junction nucleotides: 6. The CDR3 consists of 14 residues. The CDR3 is CASSARTGPYEQYF. The CDR3 DNA reads TGTGCCAGCAGCGCCCGGACAGGGCCATACGAGCAGTACTTC.

This chain links TRBV11-2 with TRBJ1-6; D gene ambiguous. The germline gives CDR1 SGHAT, CDR2 FQNNGV. The CDR3 consists of 18 residues. V was clipped by 8 bases and J by 8 bases, with 28 bases between them. The CDR3 here is CASAFPPGDTRVDSPLHF. CDR3 in DNA: TGTGCCAGCGCATTCCCCCCCGGAGATACAAGGGTAGATTCACCCCTCCACTTT.

V and J are TRBV12-5 and TRBJ1-2; a weak D match, TRBD1 (5 bases). Germline values: CDR1 LGHNT, CDR2 FRNRAP. This CDR3 comprises 11 residues. V lost 4 bases and J lost 12, with 12 bases in between. DNA of the CDR3: TGTGCTAGTGGTTCATATTGGGGGAACACCTTC. Its protein is CASGSYWGNTF.

This rearrangement joins TRBV6-6 to TRBJ2-4; D is possibly TRBD1 or TRBD2 (5 bases each). CDR1 and CDR2 from the germline V gene are MNHNY and SVGAGI (reference sequence). The CDR3 is 16 residues long. Trimming stripped 4 bases from V and 0 bases from J, with 13 bases between. The CDR3 nucleotides are TGTGCCAGCAGTTCGAGGGGTCCAGCAGCCAAAAACATTCAGTACTTC. As protein: CASSSRGPAAKNIQYF.

V usage is TRBV2 and J usage is TRBJ1-3; D is undetermined. The V gene lost 4 bases and the J gene lost 0 bases, with 13 bases spanning the gap. The CDR3 loop spans 16 amino acids. Germline V gene sequence: CDR1 SNHLY, CDR2 FYNNEI. In DNA, the CDR3 is TGTGCCAGCAGTGGGGTACGGTTAAGCTCTGGAAACACCATATATTTT. Its translation is CASSGVRLSSGNTIYF.

This rearrangement joins TRBV19 to TRBJ2-5, with 10 bases matching TRBD2. The CDR3 has 14 residues. The trim removed 5 bases at V and 4 bases at J, leaving 4 bases unmatched. Germline V gives CDR1 LNHDA, CDR2 SQIVND (reference sequence). The DNA for the CDR3 is TGTGCCAGTAGTGCCGGGACTAGCGTAGAGACCCAGTACTTC. Protein product: CASSAGTSVETQYF.

This clone was found once. The chain links TRBV5-4 to TRBJ2-7, with TRBD1 matching over 9 bases. CDR1 SGHNT and CDR2 YYREEE come from the germline V gene (reference sequence). The CDR3 totals 14 residues. V was pared by 4 bases and J by 2 bases, with 4 bases of the junction left unmatched. DNA for the CDR3: TGTGCCAGCAGCCCGGGACAGGGACCCTACGAGCAGTACTTC. Translated: CASSPGQGPYEQYF.

The chain combines TRBV9 with TRBJ1-4; 7 positions agree with TRBD1. Trimming cost V 3 bases and J 8 bases; bases outside gene matches: 7. The CDR3 sequence is 14 residues long. In germline, CDR1 is SGDLS, CDR2 YYNGEE. The CDR3 bases are TGTGCCAGCAGCGGAGTCCAGGGGGGGGAAAAACTGTTTTTT. Encoded protein: CASSGVQGGEKLFF.

The rearrangement joins TRBV5-1 to TRBJ1-3, with D unresolved. Trimming removed 0 bases at V and 2 bases at J, with 6 bases between. Germline-derived CDR1 and CDR2 are SGHRS and YFSETQ. CDR3 length equals 14 residues. The CDR3 region is CASSLGAPGNTIYF. As DNA, the CDR3 is TGCGCCAGCAGCTTGGGAGCACCTGGAAACACCATATATTTT.

V gene TRBV7-9 combines with J gene TRBJ2-5, with D perhaps matching TRBD2 (6 bases). The V end lost 7 bases, the J end lost 1 base, and 16 bases lay between the germline ends. In germline, CDR1 is SEHNR, CDR2 FQNEAQ (reference sequence). This CDR3 is built from 15 residues. CDR3 coding DNA: TGTGCCAGCAAAGTAGGGACGGGACTCCAAGAGACCCAGTACTTC. This encodes CASKVGTGLQETQYF. The full variable domain, its missing parts supplied by reference TRBV7-9 and TRBJ2-5, is DTGVSQNPRHKITKRGQNVTFRCDPISEHNRLYWYRQTLGQGPEFLTYFQNEAQLEKSRLLSDRFSAERPKGSFSTLEIQRTEQGDSAMYLCASKVGTGLQETQYFGPGTRLLVL.

The chain has TRBV5-6 and TRBJ2-7, with D hard to call. Per germline, CDR1 SGHDT and CDR2 YYEEEE. The V end was cut by 0 bases, the J end by 3 bases, with 7 bases between. This CDR3 region has 13 residues. CDR3 loop: CASSLDLVYEQYF. The CDR3 DNA reads as TGTGCCAGCAGCTTGGACCTCGTCTACGAGCAGTACTTC.

The genes are TRBV7-8 and TRBJ1-6; D unresolved. This CDR3 comprises 18 residues. In germline, CDR1 is SGHVS, CDR2 FQNEAQ. V gave up 0 bases and J gave up 0 bases, with 12 bases separating them. The CDR3 loop reads CASSLARPGSSYNSPLHF. CDR3 in DNA: TGTGCCAGCAGCTTAGCGCGGCCAGGTAGCTCCTATAATTCACCCCTCCACTTT.

V usage is TRBV7-8 and J usage is TRBJ2-7; 7 bases align to TRBD1. CDR3 length equals 16 residues. Per the germline V gene, CDR1 is SGHVS and CDR2 is FQNEAQ. The ends lost 3 bases at V and 0 bases at J; junction bases unmatched: 8. The CDR3 here is CASSFPLTGYSYEQYF. The CDR3 nucleotides read TGTGCCAGCAGCTTTCCCCTGACAGGGTACTCCTACGAGCAGTACTTC.

This clone appeared once. The chain recombines TRBV4-2 with TRBJ2-7; a possible D gene is TRBD1 (6 bases). V was cut by 1 base and J by 3 bases, with 13 bases left in between. The CDR3 contains 15 residues. Germline V gene sequence: CDR1 LGHNA, CDR2 YNFKEQ. The CDR3 DNA is TGTGCCAGCAGCCAAGGAGGGGGTGTCTTCTACGAGCAGTACTTC. Its protein is CASSQGGGVFYEQYF.

The V call is TRBV20-1, the J call TRBJ2-3; possible D gene TRBD2, 5 bases. The germline V gene encodes CDR1 DFQATT and CDR2 SNEGSKA (reference sequence). Trimming cost V 3 bases and J 0 bases, with 10 bases left between them. The CDR3 runs 14 residues. The chain's CDR3 is CSASGTGSTDTQYF. As DNA, the CDR3 is TGCAGTGCTAGTGGTACGGGGAGCACAGATACGCAGTATTTT.

The rearrangement joins TRBV5-6 to TRBJ1-2; D is unresolved. V was shortened by 0 bases and J by 8 bases, with 17 bases between the two germline ends. The CDR3 runs 15 residues. Germline CDR1 is SGHDT and CDR2 is YYEEEE. CDR3 in DNA: TGTGCCAGCAGCTTGGGGAGTACCCTGCCGGGAGGCTACACCTTC. Translating it yields CASSLGSTLPGGYTF.

The chain employs TRBV6-6 and TRBJ2-1; TRBD2 matches at 10 bases. The CDR3 totals 15 residues. J lost 9 bases, V lost 1 base, and 6 bases had no gene match. Germline assignment: CDR1 MNHNY and CDR2 SVGAGI (reference sequence). CDR3 DNA: TGTGCCAGCAGTTACTTAGCGGGGGGATTTGGTGAGCAGTTCTTC. Translation gives CASSYLAGGFGEQFF.

The chain uses TRBV9 and TRBJ1-1, with D possibly matching TRBD1 (5 bases). The V and J ends lost 5 bases and 5 bases respectively, with 13 bases between them. Germline CDR1 is SGDLS and CDR2 is YYNGEE. The CDR3 consists of 13 residues. The CDR3 DNA is TGTGCCAGCAGTGAGTCGGGGGGTACTGAAGCTTTCTTT. It is translated as CASSESGGTEAFF.

The rearrangement uses TRBV7-6 and TRBJ1-1, with no clear D. V lost 3 bases and J 1 base, leaving 12 bases between the germline ends. CDR3 length equals 15 residues. Germline-derived CDR1 and CDR2 are SGHVS and FNYEAQ. The CDR3 here is CASSFTSERNTEAFF. The CDR3 DNA follows: TGTGCCAGCAGCTTTACCTCGGAGCGGAACACTGAAGCTTTCTTT.

The chain has TRBV11-1 and TRBJ1-1; TRBD1 might be the D (6 bases). Germline CDR1 SGHAT, CDR2 FQDESV (reference sequence). The CDR3 is 15 amino acids. The V and J ends lost 5 bases and 4 bases respectively, with 17 bases between them. The CDR3 DNA sequence: TGTGCCAGCAGCCTACGTGACAGGTTCTTCACTGAAGCTTTCTTT. It codes for CASSLRDRFFTEAFF.

This clone showed up just once. This sequence joins TRBV23-1 and TRBJ1-4; 8 bases are a match to TRBD1. TRBV23-1 is filed as an ORF, its function uncertain. CDR3 length: 16 amino acids. The J segment lost 5 bases and the V segment lost 3 bases, leaving 8 bases of the junction unmatched. CDR3 nucleotide sequence: TGCGCCAGCAGTCATCAACCGGGACAGGAAAATGAAAAACTGTTTTTT. It translates to CASSHQPGQENEKLFF.

The chain uses TRBV7-9 and TRBJ2-3; 7 nucleotides align to TRBD1. Unmatched junction bases numbered 2, after V lost 0 bases and J lost 2 bases. The CDR3 spans 15 residues. Germline CDR1 and CDR2: SEHNR and FQNEAQ (reference sequence). The CDR3 reads CASSLAGQNTDTQYF. The CDR3 nucleotides read TGTGCCAGCAGCTTAGCGGGACAGAACACAGATACGCAGTATTTT.

This sequence joins TRBV12-5 and TRBJ1-1, with a weak D call TRBD1 (5 bases). The CDR3 consists of 15 residues. The germline V and J ends were trimmed by 3 bases and 5 bases, with 16 bases remaining between them. The germline CDR1 and CDR2 sequences are LGHNT and FRNRAP. This chain's CDR3 is CASGFRGQPGTEAFF. The DNA of the CDR3 is TGTGCTAGTGGTTTCCGAGGACAACCTGGGACTGAAGCTTTCTTT.

The rearrangement joins TRBV24-1 to TRBJ2-3; tentative D call: TRBD1 (5 bases). The V end lost 9 bases, the J end lost 0 bases, and 15 bases lay between the germline ends. There are 15 residues in the CDR3. CDR1 and CDR2 (germline): KGHDR, SFDVKD. For the CDR3, the DNA is TGTGCCACCCAGGGTGGGCAGGAGAGCACAGATACGCAGTATTTT. This encodes CATQGGQESTDTQYF.

The V call is TRBV5-6, the J call TRBJ2-3; TRBD1 matches 9 bases. V lost 2 bases to trimming and J lost 1 base; unmatched junction nucleotides: 8. Germline assignment: CDR1 SGHDT and CDR2 YYEEEE. The CDR3 loop spans 17 amino acids. In DNA form, the CDR3 reads TGTGCCAGCAGCTTCTTCTACAGGGGGCTTGGCACAGATACGCAGTATTTT. Its protein is CASSFFYRGLGTDTQYF.